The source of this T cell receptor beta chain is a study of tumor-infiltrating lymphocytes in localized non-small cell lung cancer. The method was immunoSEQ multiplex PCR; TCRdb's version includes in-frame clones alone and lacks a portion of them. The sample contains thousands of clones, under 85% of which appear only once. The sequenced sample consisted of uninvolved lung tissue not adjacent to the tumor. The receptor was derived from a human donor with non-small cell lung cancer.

CDR3 amino acids: CASSPREGRYEQYF. DNA for the CDR3: TGTGCCAGCAGTCCTAGGGAGGGCCGGTACGAGCAGTACTTC. The gene calls are TRBV6-5 and TRBJ2-7, with TRBD2 identical over 7 bases. With 5 bases clipped from V and 4 bases from J, the junction kept 8 bases outside the gene matches. The CDR3 covers 14 residues. Germline V gene data show CDR1 as MNHEY and CDR2 as SVGAGI.